The rows below give T cell receptor beta chains drawn from one sample of a study of cytomegalovirus exposure and HLA in healthy donors. Clones were read by immunoSEQ multiplex PCR, and TCRdb kept only the in-frame ones, dropping some. The table has 150,000 to 200,000 clones, around three quarters seen once. Source material: PBMCs. These receptors all stem from a man aged 40-49 years in good health and CMV-seronegative. Both conserved end residues are part of each CDR3. D genes are given only for firm matches. Clone size is given for some rows only: seen once, a few or many times, or a class if the clone is expanded.

V gene	clone size	J gene	D gene	CDR3 protein	CDR3 DNA
TRBV5-1	NA	TRBJ1-1	NA	CASSPGGDGNTEAFF	TGCGCCAGCAGCCCTGGGGGGGATGGGAACACTGAAGCTTTCTTT
TRBV29-1	few	TRBJ1-1	NA	CSVINTEAFF	TGCAGCGTTATAAACACTGAAGCTTTCTTT
TRBV19	NA	TRBJ2-1	TRBD2	CATKLGLAGGNEQFF	TGTGCCACCAAGCTAGGACTAGCGGGGGGAAATGAGCAGTTCTTC
TRBV5-1	few	TRBJ2-2	TRBD2	CASRSSGSSGELFF	TGCGCCAGCAGGTCTAGCGGGAGTAGCGGGGAGCTGTTTTTT
TRBV28	NA	TRBJ2-7	TRBD1	CATQTTGGSYEQYF	TGTGCCACCCAAACGACAGGGGGTTCCTACGAGCAGTACTTC
TRBV5-1	NA	TRBJ2-5	NA	CASSLALTKNQETQYF	TGCGCCAGCAGCTTGGCCCTGACAAAGAACCAAGAGACCCAGTACTTC
TRBV6-5	once	TRBJ2-1	TRBD2	CASSYPGLAGGVEQFF	TGTGCCAGCAGTTACCCGGGACTAGCGGGAGGGGTTGAGCAGTTCTTC
TRBV4-2	NA	TRBJ1-1	NA	CASSQDITPGTEAFF	TGTGCCAGCAGCCAAGATATTACTCCCGGCACTGAAGCTTTCTTT
TRBV7-2	NA	TRBJ2-7	NA	CASSTGIGGPYEQCF	TGTGCCAGCAGCACGGGAATAGGGGGACCGTACGAGCAGTGCTTC
TRBV27	NA	TRBJ2-7	NA	CASSLREGDEQYF	TGTGCCAGCAGTTTAAGGGAGGGGGACGAGCAGTACTTC
TRBV7-9	NA	TRBJ1-3	NA	CASSAQRNTIYF	TGTGCCAGCAGCGCCCAGAGAAACACCATATATTTT
TRBV6-1	NA	TRBJ2-2	NA	CASSLDPTGELFF	TGTGCCAGCAGTCTAGATCCGACCGGGGAGCTGTTTTTT
TRBV11-2	NA	TRBJ2-1	TRBD2	CASSRGLANEQFF	TGTGCCAGCAGCCGAGGACTAGCCAATGAGCAGTTCTTC
TRBV18	NA	TRBJ2-1	TRBD1	CASSPDRVGEQFF	TGTGCCAGCTCACCAGACAGGGTTGGTGAGCAGTTCTTC
TRBV4-2	NA	TRBJ2-5	NA	CASSLGGTQYF	TGTGCCAGCAGCTTGGGGGGGACCCAGTACTTC
TRBV7-9	few	TRBJ2-2	TRBD2	CASSSQTSGSDTGELFF	TGTGCCAGCAGCTCGCAAACTAGCGGGAGCGACACCGGGGAGCTGTTTTTT
TRBV15	once	TRBJ2-3	TRBD2	CATSKGTSPDTQYF	TGTGCCACCAGCAAAGGGACTAGCCCAGATACGCAGTATTTT
TRBV19	NA	TRBJ2-7	TRBD1	CASRPGQGAYEQYF	TGTGCCAGTAGACCGGGACAGGGGGCCTACGAGCAGTACTTC
TRBV19	NA	TRBJ2-1	NA	CASSIGGPDNEQFF	TGTGCCAGTAGTATAGGGGGGCCCGACAATGAGCAGTTCTTC
TRBV30	NA	TRBJ1-5	TRBD1	CALQGESNQPQHF	TGTGCCTTACAGGGGGAGAGCAATCAGCCCCAGCATTTT
TRBV5-1	few	TRBJ2-7	TRBD1	CASSLGQGNYEQYF	TGCGCCAGCAGCTTGGGACAGGGAAATTACGAGCAGTACTTC
TRBV10-3	few	TRBJ2-1	NA	CAISESQGKEEQFF	TGTGCCATCAGTGAGTCGCAGGGTAAAGAAGAGCAGTTCTTC
TRBV5-6	NA	TRBJ2-5	TRBD2	CASSLAAGGWLETQYF	TGTGCCAGCAGCTTGGCGGCGGGAGGTTGGCTAGAGACCCAGTACTTC
TRBV5-1	NA	TRBJ1-3	NA	CASRVQGTGNTIYF	TGCGCCAGCAGAGTCCAGGGAACGGGAAACACCATATATTTT
TRBV7-6	few	TRBJ2-7	NA	CASSHKQGIGEQYF	TGTGCCAGCAGCCACAAACAGGGAATCGGGGAGCAGTACTTC
TRBV9	NA	TRBJ1-2	NA	CASSVEGLSGYTF	TGTGCCAGCAGCGTGGAGGGGCTGAGTGGCTACACCTTC
TRBV30	NA	TRBJ2-5	TRBD2	CAGGLAGGKTQYF	TGTGCCGGAGGACTAGCCGGGGGAAAGACCCAGTACTTC
TRBV9	NA	TRBJ2-1	TRBD2	CASSVSGSVAEQFF	TGTGCCAGCAGCGTTAGCGGGAGTGTTGCTGAGCAGTTCTTC
TRBV5-4	NA	TRBJ2-1	TRBD2	CASSPGGLGSYNEQFF	TGTGCCAGCAGCCCAGGAGGACTAGGATCCTACAATGAGCAGTTCTTC
TRBV6-5	NA	TRBJ1-6	TRBD1	CASSSGTENSPLHF	TGTGCCAGCAGTTCTGGGACAGAGAATTCACCCCTCCACTTT
TRBV5-1	few	TRBJ2-3	TRBD1	CASSLETGSTDTQYF	TGCGCCAGCAGCTTGGAGACAGGGAGCACAGATACGCAGTATTTT
TRBV7-8	NA	TRBJ2-5	TRBD1	CASSLGIQGVYQETQYF	TGTGCCAGCAGCTTAGGTATCCAGGGGGTATACCAAGAGACCCAGTACTTC
TRBV27	NA	TRBJ2-1	NA	CASSLSAASYNEQFF	TGTGCCAGCAGCCTTAGCGCAGCCTCCTACAATGAGCAGTTCTTC
TRBV27	NA	TRBJ2-2	TRBD2	CASSLGGSLWELFF	TGTGCCAGCAGTTTGGGGGGGTCCTTATGGGAGCTGTTTTTT
TRBV2	NA	TRBJ2-5	NA	CASSGRETQYF	TGTGCCAGCAGCGGTCGAGAGACCCAGTACTTC
TRBV5-4	NA	TRBJ2-5	TRBD1	CASSRGQGRQETQYF	TGTGCCAGCAGCAGGGGACAGGGTCGGCAAGAGACCCAGTACTTC
TRBV29-1	NA	TRBJ1-2	NA	CSVEGQGGGYTF	TGCAGCGTTGAAGGGCAGGGCGGTGGCTACACCTTC
TRBV7-8	NA	TRBJ2-7	TRBD2	CASSLAGVGAGTYEQYF	TGTGCCAGCAGCTTAGCTGGCGTCGGAGCGGGAACCTACGAGCAGTACTTC
TRBV5-1	NA	TRBJ2-5	TRBD1	CASSDRGRQETQYF	TGCGCCAGCAGCGACAGGGGGCGCCAAGAGACCCAGTACTTC
TRBV5-6	NA	TRBJ2-3	TRBD2	CASSRTSGTDTQYF	TGTGCCAGCAGCCGGACTAGCGGCACAGATACGCAGTATTTT
TRBV7-9	NA	TRBJ2-2	TRBD2	CASSSGTSIGELFF	TGTGCCAGCAGCTCCGGGACTAGCATCGGGGAGCTGTTTTTT
TRBV11-2	NA	TRBJ1-1	NA	CASSQRGGGTEAFF	TGTGCCAGCAGCCAAAGGGGCGGGGGGACTGAAGCTTTCTTT
TRBV28	NA	TRBJ2-2	TRBD1	CASSPGQGRGTGELFF	TGTGCCAGCAGTCCAGGACAGGGCCGTGGCACCGGGGAGCTGTTTTTT
TRBV27	NA	TRBJ2-7	TRBD2	CARGLAGSEQYF	TGTGCCAGAGGACTAGCGGGAAGCGAGCAGTACTTC
TRBV10-3	NA	TRBJ2-7	TRBD1	CATAPGQGNEQYF	TGTGCCACCGCACCGGGACAGGGTAACGAGCAGTACTTC
TRBV4-2	NA	TRBJ2-5	TRBD1	CASSQDDGRGRGTQYF	TGTGCCAGCAGCCAAGACGACGGAAGGGGGCGTGGGACCCAGTACTTC
TRBV6-5	NA	TRBJ2-7	NA	CASSLMRKRAYEQYF	TGTGCCAGCAGTTTGATGAGAAAGAGGGCCTACGAGCAGTACTTC
TRBV10-3	NA	TRBJ2-2	TRBD1	CAIGTVNTGELFF	TGTGCCATAGGGACAGTGAACACCGGGGAGCTGTTTTTT
TRBV7-8	few	TRBJ2-7	TRBD1	CASSLGRTGYEQYF	TGTGCCAGCAGCTTAGGCCGGACAGGGTACGAGCAGTACTTC
TRBV7-2	few	TRBJ1-4	NA	CASSLAPQGYEKLFF	TGTGCCAGCAGCTTAGCTCCCCAGGGATATGAAAAACTGTTTTTT